This T cell receptor beta chain was documented in a study of Graves' ophthalmopathy and Graves' hyperthyroidism. General study results and limits: The model flagged ophthalmopathy progression at 65% to 71% sensitivity and around 72% specificity.

Other autoimmune diseases, uncontrolled infections, pregnancy and lactation each led to patient exclusion. With respect to this clonotype: Its antigen is undetermined.

V lost 1 base to trimming and J lost 6 bases; unmatched junction nucleotides: 10. The CDR3 has 16 amino acids. Germline-derived CDR1 and CDR2 are SGHVS and FNYEAQ. For repertoire sequencing, the TCR beta CDR3 regions were amplified from RNA transcripts. An opening RT-PCR round employed HTBI primers and preceded a second-round multiplex PCR. TCRdb reprocessed the multiplex PCR reads via MiXCR and lists one record per CDR3 protein. The table includes over a million distinct CDR3 sequences, about 36% detected once. V usage is TRBV7-6 and J usage is TRBJ2-5; TRBD1 aligns across 8 bases. Sequenced material: peripheral blood or thyroid tissue (not recorded which). The TCR originated in an adult man with Graves' hyperthyroidism. This chain's CDR3 is CASSLGISGGLKTQYF. DNA for the CDR3: TGTGCCAGCAGCTTAGGTATTTCAGGGGGCCTGAAGACCCAGTACTTC.